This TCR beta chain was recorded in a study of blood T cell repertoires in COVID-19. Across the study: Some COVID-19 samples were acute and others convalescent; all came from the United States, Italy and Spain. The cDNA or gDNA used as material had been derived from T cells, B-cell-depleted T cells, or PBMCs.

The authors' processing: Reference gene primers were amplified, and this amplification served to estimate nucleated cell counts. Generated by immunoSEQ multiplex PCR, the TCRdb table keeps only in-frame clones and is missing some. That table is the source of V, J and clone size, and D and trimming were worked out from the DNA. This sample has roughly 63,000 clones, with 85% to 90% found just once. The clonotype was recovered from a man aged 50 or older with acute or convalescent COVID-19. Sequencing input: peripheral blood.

CDR3 protein: CASSAGVEETQYF. Here the CDR3 DNA reads TGTGCCAGCTCAGCAGGGGTCGAAGAGACCCAGTACTTC. V usage is TRBV18 and J usage is TRBJ2-5; the D gene is possibly TRBD1 (6 bases). Per the germline V gene, CDR1 is KGHSH and CDR2 is LQKENI. V lost 5 bases and J 3 bases, leaving 10 bases between the germline ends. This CDR3 comprises 13 residues.